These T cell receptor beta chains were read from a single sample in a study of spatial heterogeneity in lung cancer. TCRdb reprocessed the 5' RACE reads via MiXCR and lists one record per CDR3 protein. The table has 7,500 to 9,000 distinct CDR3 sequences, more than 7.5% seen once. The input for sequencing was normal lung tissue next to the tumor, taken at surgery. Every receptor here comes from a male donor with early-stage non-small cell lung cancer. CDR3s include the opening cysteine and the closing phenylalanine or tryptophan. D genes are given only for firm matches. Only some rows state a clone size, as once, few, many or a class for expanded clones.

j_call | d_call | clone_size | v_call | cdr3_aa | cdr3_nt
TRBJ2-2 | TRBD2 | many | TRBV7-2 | CASSRSGAGTGELFF | TGTGCCAGCAGCCGTAGCGGGGCGGGGACCGGGGAGCTGTTTTTT
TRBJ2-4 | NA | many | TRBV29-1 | CSVLVRDLKKNIQYF | TGCAGCGTACTAGTCAGGGATCTTAAAAAAAACATTCAGTACTTC
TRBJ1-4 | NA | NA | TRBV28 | CASSPRTGDEQYFGPVNEKLFF | NA
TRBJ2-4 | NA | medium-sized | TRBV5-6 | CASSPPGLGVNIQYF | TGTGCCAGCAGCCCACCTGGGTTAGGGGTAAACATTCAGTACTTC
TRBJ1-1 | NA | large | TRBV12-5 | CASGLVGVTEAFF | TGTGCTAGTGGTTTGGTAGGGGTCACTGAAGCTTTCTTT
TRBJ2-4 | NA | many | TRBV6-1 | CASSEGGGVAKNIQYF | TGTGCCAGCAGTGAAGGGGGCGGGGTAGCCAAAAACATTCAGTACTTC
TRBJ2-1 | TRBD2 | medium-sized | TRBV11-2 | CASSAGLAGEDEQFF | TGTGCCAGCAGCGCCGGGCTAGCGGGAGAGGATGAGCAGTTCTTC
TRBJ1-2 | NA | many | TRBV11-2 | CASSWDINGYTF | TGTGCCAGCAGCTGGGACATAAACGGCTACACCTTC
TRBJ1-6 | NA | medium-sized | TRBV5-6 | CASSLRSRNSPLHF | TGTGCCAGCAGCTTAAGGAGCAGAAACTCACCCCTCCACTTT
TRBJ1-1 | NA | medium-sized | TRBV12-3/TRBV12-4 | CASTSLRTRTEAFF | TGTGCCAGCACCTCACTCCGGACGCGAACTGAAGCTTTCTTT
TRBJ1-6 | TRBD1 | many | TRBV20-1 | CSVRTGLSSYNSPLHF | TGCAGTGTTCGGACAGGACTTAGCTCCTATAATTCACCCCTCCACTTT
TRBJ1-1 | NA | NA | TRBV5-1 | CASSLQRQQNTEAFF | TGCGCCAGCAGCTTGCAGAGGCAACAAAACACTGAAGCTTTCTTT
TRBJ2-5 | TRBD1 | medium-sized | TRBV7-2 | CASSIDRGETQYF | TGTGCCAGCAGCATCGACAGGGGCGAGACCCAGTACTTC
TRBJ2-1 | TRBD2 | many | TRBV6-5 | CASSYKFSGSYNEQFF | TGTGCCAGCAGTTACAAATTCAGCGGGAGTTACAATGAGCAGTTCTTC
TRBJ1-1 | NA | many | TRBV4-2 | CASSQDYGGRTEAFF | TGTGCCAGCAGCCAAGATTATGGGGGGAGGACTGAAGCTTTCTTT
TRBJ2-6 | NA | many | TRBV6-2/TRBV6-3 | CASGREKLSGANVLTF | TGTGCCAGCGGCCGAGAGAAGCTCTCTGGGGCCAACGTCCTGACTTTC
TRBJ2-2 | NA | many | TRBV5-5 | CASSFPQGVDTGELFF | TGTGCCAGCAGCTTTCCCCAGGGTGTCGACACCGGGGAGCTGTTTTTT
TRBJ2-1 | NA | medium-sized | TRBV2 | CASSSTTMANEQFF | TGTGCCAGCAGTTCTACGACTATGGCCAATGAGCAGTTCTTC
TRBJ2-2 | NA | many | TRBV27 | CASSLSTGELFF | TGTGCCAGCAGTTTATCAACCGGGGAGCTGTTTTTT
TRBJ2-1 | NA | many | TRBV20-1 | CSAEAVGRSIYNEQFF | TGCAGTGCCGAAGCGGTCGGGAGAAGTATCTACAATGAGCAGTTCTTC
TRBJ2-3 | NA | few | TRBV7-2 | CASSLMKGSDTQYF | TGTGCCAGCAGCTTAATGAAGGGGTCAGATACGCAGTATTTT
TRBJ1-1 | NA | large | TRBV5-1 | CASSSVRHTEAFF | TGCGCCAGCAGCTCGGTTCGACACACTGAAGCTTTCTTT
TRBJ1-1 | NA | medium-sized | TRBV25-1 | CASSEYEGRTEAFF | TGTGCCAGCAGTGAATATGAAGGGAGGACTGAAGCTTTCTTT
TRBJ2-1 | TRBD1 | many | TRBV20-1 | CSARDRTGMYNEQFF | TGCAGTGCTAGAGATAGGACAGGGATGTACAATGAGCAGTTCTTC
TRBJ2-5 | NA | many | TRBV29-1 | CSASRGKKTQYF | TGCAGCGCGAGCCGGGGGAAGAAGACCCAGTACTTC
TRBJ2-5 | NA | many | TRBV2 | CASSVGYQETQYF | TGTGCCAGCAGTGTGGGATACCAAGAGACCCAGTACTTC
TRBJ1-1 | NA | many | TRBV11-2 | CASSLGVGGGTEAFF | TGTGCCAGCAGCTTAGGAGTGGGGGGCGGCACTGAAGCTTTCTTT
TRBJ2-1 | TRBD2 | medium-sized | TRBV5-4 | CASSLWTSGTDEQFF | TGTGCCAGCAGCTTGTGGACTAGCGGGACCGATGAGCAGTTCTTC
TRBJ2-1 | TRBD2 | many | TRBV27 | CASSLSGRANEQFF | TGTGCCAGCAGTTTATCGGGGAGGGCCAATGAGCAGTTCTTC
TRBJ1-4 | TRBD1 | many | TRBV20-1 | CSARGQGWSEKLFF | TGCAGTGCTAGAGGACAGGGTTGGAGTGAAAAACTGTTTTTT
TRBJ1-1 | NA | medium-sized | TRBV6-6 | CASTARYGTEAFF | TGTGCCAGCACCGCCAGGTACGGGACTGAAGCTTTCTTT
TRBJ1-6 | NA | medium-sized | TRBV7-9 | CASRPEGVGNSPLHF | TGTGCCAGCAGACCTGAGGGGGTAGGGAATTCACCCCTCCACTTT
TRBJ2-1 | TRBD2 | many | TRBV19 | CASPWQGGTHNEQFF | TGTGCCAGCCCCTGGCAGGGAGGGACCCACAATGAGCAGTTCTTC
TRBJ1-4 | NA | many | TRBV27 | CASSRLWGTSEKLFF | TGTGCCAGCTCCCGCCTTTGGGGGACAAGCGAAAAACTGTTTTTT
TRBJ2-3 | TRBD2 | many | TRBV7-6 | CASNAGGRGTDTQYF | TGTGCCAGCAACGCGGGAGGGCGAGGCACAGATACGCAGTATTTT
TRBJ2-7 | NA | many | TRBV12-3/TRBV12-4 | CASSRRDGNLGEQYF | TGTGCCAGCAGCCGCCGGGACGGTAACCTTGGGGAGCAGTACTTC
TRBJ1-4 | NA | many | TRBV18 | CASSPQAEANEKLFF | TGTGCCAGCTCACCACAGGCAGAGGCTAATGAAAAACTGTTTTTT
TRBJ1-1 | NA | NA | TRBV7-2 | CASSSPSGTLNTEAFF | TGTGCCAGCAGTTCCCCCTCAGGGACCCTGAACACTGAAGCTTTCTTT
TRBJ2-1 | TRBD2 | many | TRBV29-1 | CSVIPGLAGYNEQFF | TGCAGCGTTATTCCGGGACTAGCGGGCTACAATGAGCAGTTCTTC
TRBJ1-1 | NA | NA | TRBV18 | CASSPGQSTEAFF | TGTGCCAGCTCACCAGGGCAGTCAACTGAAGCTTTCTTT
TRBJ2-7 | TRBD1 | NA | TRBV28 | CASRLTGGSYEQYF | TGTGCCAGCCGATTGACAGGGGGCAGCTACGAGCAGTACTTC
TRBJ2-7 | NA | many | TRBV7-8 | CASSLESGAGYEQYF | TGTGCCAGCAGCTTAGAATCCGGGGCCGGCTACGAGCAGTACTTC
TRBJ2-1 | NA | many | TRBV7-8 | CASRQIYNEQFF | TGTGCCAGCAGACAGATATACAATGAGCAGTTCTTC
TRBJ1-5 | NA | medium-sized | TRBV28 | CASSLRGFSNQPQHF | TGTGCCAGCAGTTTGCGAGGATTCAGCAATCAGCCCCAGCATTTT
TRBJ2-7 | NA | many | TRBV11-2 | CASSSFYNSYEQYF | TGTGCCAGCAGCAGCTTTTACAACTCCTACGAGCAGTACTTC
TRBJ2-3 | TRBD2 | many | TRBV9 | CASSVEIGGRRADTQYF | TGTGCCAGCAGCGTAGAAATTGGCGGGAGGAGGGCAGATACGCAGTATTTT